The 22 T cell receptor beta chains in this list originate from one sample, sequenced in a study of cytomegalovirus exposure and HLA in healthy donors. The PCR contained 60 Vbeta and 13 Jbeta primers. TCRdb keeps only in-frame clones here, not all; method: immunoSEQ multiplex PCR. This table holds about 130,000 clones, 70% to 85% found once. Sequenced material: PBMCs. The receptors were gathered from a boy between 10 and 17 years old in good health and CMV-seronegative.

This clone occurred once. The chain carries TRBV19 and TRBJ1-2; no clear D. Looked up from germline, CDR1 is LNHDA and CDR2 is SQIVND (reference sequence). The V and J ends lost 3 bases and 4 bases respectively, with 9 bases between them. The CDR3 spans 13 residues. The CDR3 coding sequence is TGTGCCAGTAGTATTGGCCTTTCCTATGGCTACACCTTC. Translated: CASSIGLSYGYTF.

This chain joins TRBV5-4 and TRBJ2-7; D is undetermined. CDR1 is SGHNT, CDR2 YYREEE, per germline (reference sequence). This CDR3 has 13 amino acids. The V gene lost 2 bases and the J gene lost 6 bases, with 12 bases spanning the gap. The CDR3 nucleotides are TGTGCCAGCAGCTTAGTCGGTGAGGCCGAGCAGTACTTC. Its protein product is CASSLVGEAEQYF.

The gene calls are TRBV6-1 and TRBJ1-3; 8 bases fit TRBD1. The CDR3 spans 15 residues. Germline assignment: CDR1 MNHNS and CDR2 SASEGT. V was clipped by 6 bases and J by 8 bases; unmatched bases: 12. CDR3: CASRLGQGFKDTIYF. DNA of the CDR3: TGTGCCAGCAGGCTTGGACAGGGCTTCAAGGACACCATATATTTT.

The sample holds a few counts of this clone. The gene calls are TRBV5-6 and TRBJ1-5; TRBD1 might be the D (6 bases). Germline loops: CDR1 SGHDT, CDR2 YYEEEE. The CDR3 consists of 14 residues. The V end was cut by 5 bases, the J end by 5 bases, with 14 bases between. CDR3 coding DNA: TGTGCCAGCAGAGCATCGGACAGCTATCAGCCCCAGCATTTT. Translated: CASRASDSYQPQHF.

The chain carries TRBV4-1 and TRBJ2-1; D ambiguous. Germline V gene sequence: CDR1 MGHRA, CDR2 YSYEKL. Trimming stripped 5 bases from V and 9 bases from J, with 11 bases between. This CDR3 region has 12 residues. The chain's CDR3 is CASSFLLFEQFF. DNA of the CDR3: TGCGCCAGCAGCTTCCTATTGTTTGAGCAGTTCTTC.

The V call is TRBV2, the J call TRBJ2-7; unclear D gene. The germline V gene has CDR1 SNHLY and CDR2 FYNNEI. The CDR3 has 14 amino acids. The V gene lost 0 bases and the J gene lost 3 bases, with 9 bases spanning the gap. The CDR3: CASSEAETLYEQYF. CDR3 sequence (DNA): TGTGCCAGCAGTGAAGCGGAGACCCTCTACGAGCAGTACTTC.

The rearrangement joins TRBV5-4 to TRBJ2-5; 7 bases line up with TRBD2. With the DNA end fitting TRBJ2-7 better, the J assignment may be wrong. Germline V CDR1 and CDR2: SGHNT, YYREEE (reference sequence). The CDR3 is 14 amino acids. CDR3 protein: CASSLFGSGYEQYF. The CDR3 DNA is TGTGCCAGCAGCTTGTTCGGTAGCGGGTACGAGCAGTACTTC.

The chain has TRBV7-2 and TRBJ1-2; tentatively, D is TRBD1 (5 bases). Germline lookup yields CDR1 SGHTA and CDR2 FQGNSA. The CDR3 loop spans 15 amino acids. V was clipped by 5 bases and J by 2 bases, with 15 bases between them. DNA of the CDR3: TGTGCCAGCAGCCCAAGGGGATGGGGCAACTATGGCTACACCTTC. Its translation: CASSPRGWGNYGYTF.

This clone has more than one count but fewer than ten. The chain has TRBV29-1 and TRBJ2-1; D possibly corresponds to TRBD1 (6 bases). Germline V gene data show CDR1 as SQVTM and CDR2 as ANQGSEA. Between the trimmed V and J ends, which lost 6 bases and 0 bases, there was a span of 12 bases. CDR3 length equals 14 residues. The CDR3 here is CSVLGHSSYNEQFF. The CDR3 nucleotides are TGCAGCGTGCTGGGACACAGCTCCTACAATGAGCAGTTCTTC.

The V gene is TRBV7-9, the J gene TRBJ2-6, with 11 bases that match TRBD1. V shed 5 bases, J shed 4 bases, and the junction held 13 bases outside the gene matches. CDR1 and CDR2 from the germline V gene are SEHNR and FQNEAQ (reference sequence). The CDR3 totals 19 residues. CDR3 DNA sequence: TGTGCCAGCAGCGGACCAGATGGACAGGGGGCCGCCGGGGCCAACGTCCTGACTTTC. The encoded protein is CASSGPDGQGAAGANVLTF.

V usage is TRBV19 and J usage is TRBJ2-1; 7 bases are shared with TRBD2. Looked up from germline, CDR1 is LNHDA and CDR2 is SQIVND (reference sequence). V gave up 6 bases and J gave up 1 base; unmatched junction bases: 3. The CDR3 runs to 14 residues. CDR3 in DNA: TGTGCCAGTAGGGAGCGGGATTCCTACAATGAGCAGTTCTTC. Its translation is CASRERDSYNEQFF. Based on the CDR3 plus reference TRBV19 and TRBJ2-1, the full variable domain is DGGITQSPKYLFRKEGQNVTLSCEQNLNHDAMYWYRQDPGQGLRLIYYSQIVNDFQKGDIAEGYSVSREKKESFPLTVTSAQKNPTAFYLCASRERDSYNEQFFGPGTRLTVL.

V usage is TRBV30 and J usage is TRBJ2-7, with TRBD1 matching 8 bases. The CDR3 totals 14 residues. From germline, CDR1 is GTSNPN and CDR2 SVGIG (reference sequence). After removal of 0 bases from V and 6 bases from J, the junction contained 7 bases not matched to a gene. The CDR3 spells CAWSVRDRYGEQYF. DNA of the CDR3: TGTGCCTGGAGTGTGAGGGACAGGTATGGCGAGCAGTACTTC. Filled out from reference TRBV30 and TRBJ2-7, the complete variable domain reads SQTIHQWPATLVQPVGSPLSLECTVEGTSNPNLYWYRQAAGRGLQLLFYSVGIGQISSEVPQNLSASRPQDRQFILSSKKLLLSDSGFYLCAWSVRDRYGEQYFGPGTRLTVT.

The genes are TRBV2 and TRBJ2-7; TRBD2 matches 8 bases. This CDR3 has 16 residues. From germline, CDR1 is SNHLY and CDR2 FYNNEI. Losses at the gene ends were 5 bases for V and 3 bases for J; bases not matched to a gene: 12. This chain's CDR3 is CASSLAAGSGDYEQYF. As DNA, the CDR3 is TGTGCCAGCAGTCTGGCCGCGGGTAGCGGGGACTACGAGCAGTACTTC.

The chain is built from TRBV30 and TRBJ1-1, with D hard to call. Trimming removed 2 bases from V and 1 base from J, with 8 bases in between. Germline V gives CDR1 GTSNPN, CDR2 SVGIG (reference sequence). The CDR3 is 13 residues long. Written as DNA, the CDR3 is TGTGCCTGGAGTACGAACAGGAACACTGAAGCTTTCTTT. Amino acid sequence: CAWSTNRNTEAFF.

The chain's CDR3 is CASSITGTEGDNEQFF. The DNA for the CDR3 is TGTGCCAGTAGTATCACCGGGACAGAGGGTGACAATGAGCAGTTCTTC. The rearrangement links TRBV19 to TRBJ2-1; 7 nucleotides align to TRBD1. The ends lost 3 bases at V and 5 bases at J; junction bases unmatched: 10. This CDR3 comprises 16 residues. CDR1 and CDR2 (germline): LNHDA, SQIVND (reference sequence).

The chain joins TRBV7-9 to TRBJ2-7, with 12 bases lining up with TRBD2. The germline CDR1 and CDR2 sequences are SEHNR and FQNEAQ (reference sequence). CDR3 length: 13 amino acids. V was clipped by 6 bases and J by 10 bases; unmatched bases: 7. The CDR3 reads CASSPTSGRSQYF. Written as DNA, the CDR3 is TGTGCCAGCAGTCCGACTAGCGGGAGAAGTCAGTACTTC.

CDR3 loop: CASSEGWQGGEKLFF. The CDR3 DNA sequence: TGTGCCAGCAGTGAAGGATGGCAGGGTGGAGAAAAACTGTTTTTT. This chain uses TRBV2 with TRBJ1-4; possible D gene TRBD1, 5 bases. Germline-derived CDR1 and CDR2 are SNHLY and FYNNEI. This CDR3 is built from 15 residues. Trimming pared 1 base from V and 8 bases from J, leaving 14 bases between. Combining the CDR3 with reference TRBV2 and TRBJ1-4 gives the whole variable domain EPEVTQTPSHQVTQMGQEVILRCVPISNHLYFYWYRQILGQKVEFLVSFYNNEISEKSEIFDDQFSVERPDGSNFTLKIRSTKLEDSAMYFCASSEGWQGGEKLFFGSGTQLSVL.

V gene TRBV19 combines with J gene TRBJ1-2, with D unclear. The CDR3 spans 16 residues. Germline-derived CDR1 and CDR2 are LNHDA and SQIVND (reference sequence). V shed 5 bases and J shed 5 bases, with 21 bases lying between them. The CDR3 nucleotides read TGTGCCAGTAGTCCCCGACTATCCCCCGACGGGTATGGCTACACCTTC. It codes for CASSPRLSPDGYGYTF.

The chain uses TRBV5-1 and TRBJ2-2; TRBD2 matches 9 bases. The CDR3 consists of 16 residues. CDR1 and CDR2 from the germline V gene are SGHRS and YFSETQ. V gave up 1 base and J gave up 5 bases; unmatched junction bases: 6. The CDR3 protein is CASSLLSGSATGELFF. In nucleotides, the CDR3 is TGCGCCAGCAGCTTGCTTAGCGGGAGTGCGACCGGGGAGCTGTTTTTT.

This clone was seen a handful of times. The rearrangement uses TRBV2 and TRBJ1-2; 12 bases are shared with TRBD1. Per germline, CDR1 SNHLY and CDR2 FYNNEI. The CDR3 runs 18 residues. The J segment lost 8 bases and the V segment lost 5 bases, leaving 18 bases of the junction unmatched. The CDR3 DNA reads as TGTGCCAGCAGTCCATTCACCTTTCCGGGACAGGGGGCGCGAGGCTACACCTTC. This translates into CASSPFTFPGQGARGYTF. The full variable domain, its missing parts supplied by reference TRBV2 and TRBJ1-2, is EPEVTQTPSHQVTQMGQEVILRCVPISNHLYFYWYRQILGQKVEFLVSFYNNEISEKSEIFDDQFSVERPDGSNFTLKIRSTKLEDSAMYFCASSPFTFPGQGARGYTFGSGTRLTVV.

V usage is TRBV10-3 and J usage is TRBJ2-1; 9 bases are a match to TRBD2. This CDR3 region has 18 residues. CDR1 is ENHRY and CDR2 is SYGVKD in the germline V gene. V dropped 7 bases and J dropped 0; count of bases not matched to a gene: 13. DNA of the CDR3: TGTGCCATCAAGCGGAGACTAGCGGCCTCGAGCTCCTACAATGAGCAGTTCTTC. Residues: CAIKRRLAASSSYNEQFF.

This clone was counted only a few times. The chain recombines TRBV6-5 with TRBJ1-5; tentative D call: TRBD1 (5 bases). CDR3 size: 13 residues. Trimming stripped 8 bases from V and 6 bases from J, with 14 bases between. The germline V gene encodes CDR1 MNHEY and CDR2 SVGAGI. Here the CDR3 reads CASRGEVGQPQHF. The CDR3 DNA reads TGTGCCAGCCGAGGGGAGGTGGGTCAGCCCCAGCATTTT.